Below are 19 T cell receptor beta chains sequenced from a single sample in a study of cytomegalovirus exposure and HLA in healthy donors (dated by TCRdb to 2015 to 2018). Libraries came from the immunoSEQ multiplex PCR assay. The multiplex PCR relied on a mix of 60 forward primers for TCR Vbeta segments and 13 reverse primers for TCR Jbeta segments. The immuneACCESS repertoire file appears here via TCRdb, limited to in-frame rearrangements. These files lack a portion of the clones; in checked studies, under half of the deficit traces to unresolved V genes, and the cause of the others is not known. The sample table contains roughly 100,000 clones; only one count was recorded for 10% of them. The top ten clones comprise 5.5% to 7.5% of the sample. Sequencing was carried out using PBMCs. The receptors shown here come from a man aged 40-50 years in good health and CMV-seropositive.

The chain joins TRBV19 to TRBJ1-3, with D perhaps matching TRBD1 (5 bases). V lost 4 bases and J 0 bases, leaving 13 bases between the germline ends. CDR1 is LNHDA and CDR2 is SQIVND in the germline V gene (reference sequence). CDR3 size: 16 residues. In DNA, the CDR3 is TGTGCCAGTAGTACCCCGGGACTGAACTCTGGAAACACCATATATTTT. Protein sequence: CASSTPGLNSGNTIYF.

This clone has only a few counts. The DNA of the CDR3 is TGCGCCAGCAGCTTATATTCCGGGAAACCCTACGAGCAGTACTTC. This gives the protein CASSLYSGKPYEQYF. This chain joins TRBV5-1 and TRBJ2-7; D perhaps matches TRBD2 (5 bases). Trimming removed 2 bases at V and 2 bases at J, with 14 bases between. The CDR3 runs 15 residues. CDR1 is SGHRS, CDR2 YFSETQ, per germline.

In this sample, this clone turned up a few times. The V gene is TRBV6-5, the J gene TRBJ2-1, with TRBD2 matching 7 bases. The CDR3 runs 14 residues. Germline CDR1 reads MNHEY; CDR2 reads SVGAGI. The V gene end was trimmed by 11 bases and the J gene end by 0 bases; junction bases not matched to a gene: 7. The DNA for the CDR3 is TGTGCCGCCGGGGGGAGGAGCTCCTACAATGAGCAGTTCTTC. Protein: CAAGGRSSYNEQFF.

The genes are TRBV4-1 and TRBJ2-5; D possibly corresponds to TRBD1 (6 bases). V lost 2 bases to trimming and J lost 4 bases, with 20 bases between them. The germline V gene has CDR1 MGHRA and CDR2 YSYEKL. The CDR3 has 17 residues. CDR3 nucleotide sequence: TGCGCCAGCAGCCAAACATACCCCCAGGGGCTGGGAGAGACCCAGTACTTC. Translation gives CASSQTYPQGLGETQYF.

This clone was observed a handful of times. The rearrangement joins TRBV11-2 to TRBJ1-5; D uncertain. V lost 1 base and J lost 4, with 5 bases in between. CDR3 size: 13 residues. The germline CDR1 and CDR2 sequences are SGHAT and FQNNGV. This CDR3 reads CASSLAENQPQHF. CDR3 DNA: TGTGCCAGCAGCTTAGCCGAGAATCAGCCCCAGCATTTT.

The chain has TRBV7-8 and TRBJ2-7; 7 bases align to TRBD1. CDR1 is SGHVS and CDR2 is FQNEAQ in the germline V gene. The CDR3 contains 13 residues. Trimming at V came to 1 base and at J to 10 bases, leaving 7 bases not matched to a gene. CDR3 in DNA: TGTGCCAGCAGCTTAGGGGAACAGGGGCATCAGTACTTC. It translates to CASSLGEQGHQYF.

This clone was seen repeatedly, ten times or more. The rearrangement links TRBV6-4 to TRBJ1-5; D might be TRBD1 (5 bases). Germline-derived CDR1 and CDR2 are MRHNA and SNTAGT. The CDR3 is 14 residues long. Trimming removed 4 bases from V and 2 bases from J, with 9 bases in between. This CDR3 is CASSGVQGNQPQHF. The CDR3 coding sequence is TGTGCCAGCAGTGGGGTACAGGGCAATCAGCCCCAGCATTTT.

The CDR3 here is CASMGPGGYEQYF. In DNA form, the CDR3 reads TGTGCCAGTATGGGGCCAGGGGGCTACGAGCAGTACTTC. This chain connects TRBV19 to TRBJ2-7; 7 bases are a match to TRBD1. The J segment lost 3 bases and the V segment lost 7 bases, leaving 6 bases of the junction unmatched. CDR1 and CDR2 from the germline V gene are LNHDA and SQIVND (reference sequence). CDR3 length: 13 amino acids. The full variable domain, with the rest looked up from reference TRBV19 and TRBJ2-7, is DGGITQSPKYLFRKEGQNVTLSCEQNLNHDAMYWYRQDPGQGLRLIYYSQIVNDFQKGDIAEGYSVSREKKESFPLTVTSAQKNPTAFYLCASMGPGGYEQYFGPGTRLTVT.

The chain recombines TRBV7-9 with TRBJ1-4, with D unresolved. This CDR3 has 15 amino acids. Trimming stripped 2 bases from V and 5 bases from J, with 12 bases between. Germline CDR1 is SEHNR and CDR2 is FQNEAQ (reference sequence). The CDR3 here is CASSLTQTWNEKLFF. CDR3 nucleotide sequence: TGTGCCAGCAGCTTAACCCAAACTTGGAATGAAAAACTGTTTTTT.

This rearrangement joins TRBV6-1 to TRBJ2-7, with 8 bases identical to TRBD2. The CDR3 sequence is 15 residues long. Germline V lookup: CDR1 MNHNS, CDR2 SASEGT. V was pared by 4 bases and J by 0 bases, with 5 bases of the junction left unmatched. CDR3 sequence: CASSVGTSTSYEQYF. CDR3 DNA sequence: TGTGCCAGCAGTGTAGGGACTAGTACCTCCTACGAGCAGTACTTC.

Only a few counts were recorded for this clone. The chain carries TRBV30 and TRBJ1-2; D possibly corresponds to TRBD1 (5 bases). CDR1 and CDR2 (germline): GTSNPN, SVGIG (reference sequence). Trimming stripped 4 bases from V and 2 bases from J, with 17 bases between. This CDR3 region has 15 residues. CDR3 bases: TGTGCCTGGAACTTGTGGGACTCCGGGAACTATGGCTACACCTTC. It encodes CAWNLWDSGNYGYTF. Full variable domain (remainder filled in from reference TRBV30 and TRBJ1-2): SQTIHQWPATLVQPVGSPLSLECTVEGTSNPNLYWYRQAAGRGLQLLFYSVGIGQISSEVPQNLSASRPQDRQFILSSKKLLLSDSGFYLCAWNLWDSGNYGYTFGSGTRLTVV.

V and J are TRBV4-1 and TRBJ2-3; 9 bases align to TRBD2. CDR3 length: 16 residues. The ends lost 3 bases at V and 0 bases at J; junction bases unmatched: 4. The germline V gene encodes CDR1 MGHRA and CDR2 YSYEKL. Here the CDR3 DNA reads TGCGCCAGCAGCCATAGGCTAGCGGGGAGCACAGATACGCAGTATTTT. As protein: CASSHRLAGSTDTQYF.

This clone was picked up a small number of times. The junction departs from the called germline gene at one end, perhaps through a read error. This chain joins TRBV7-3 and TRBJ2-7; 8 bases map to TRBD2. Germline V gives CDR1 SGHTA, CDR2 FQGTGA. CDR3 length equals 11 residues. CDR3 loop: CASSLGGTRLF. For the CDR3, the DNA is TGTGCCAGCAGCTTAGGTGGGACTAGGCTCTTC.

This clone has just a few counts. The chain combines TRBV5-6 with TRBJ2-7, with TRBD1 as a possible D gene (6 bases). Trimming shortened V by 5 bases and J by 2 bases, and 14 bases separated the two germline ends. This CDR3 contains 14 residues. CDR1 and CDR2 (germline): SGHDT, YYEEEE. CDR3 residues: CASSEGGQAYEQYF. The DNA of the CDR3 is TGTGCCAGCAGTGAAGGGGGACAAGCCTACGAGCAGTACTTC.

The J gene is TRBJ2-1, the V gene TRBV27, with TRBD1 matching 10 bases. Germline CDR1 is MNHEY and CDR2 is SMNVEV (reference sequence). V was pared by 5 bases and J by 6 bases, with 7 bases of the junction left unmatched. The CDR3 runs 15 residues. CDR3: CASSPLGTGVNEQFF. CDR3 DNA: TGTGCCAGCAGTCCCCTGGGGACAGGGGTCAATGAGCAGTTCTTC.

J is TRBJ2-1 and V is TRBV5-4; TRBD2 might be the D (5 bases). Germline loops: CDR1 SGHNT, CDR2 YYREEE (reference sequence). The CDR3 is 14 residues long. Trimming stripped 8 bases from V and 5 bases from J, with 17 bases between. CDR3 DNA sequence: TGTGCCAGTCAAACTAGGGTAGGCGACAATGAGCAGTTCTTC. It specifies CASQTRVGDNEQFF.

This clone was counted between two and nine times. The genes are TRBV30 and TRBJ2-3; 9 nucleotides line up with TRBD1. Losses at the gene ends were 4 bases for V and 4 bases for J; bases not matched to a gene: 6. CDR3 size: 14 residues. Germline V lookup: CDR1 GTSNPN, CDR2 SVGIG (reference sequence). CDR3 amino acids: CAWTATGGADTQYF. CDR3 in DNA: TGTGCCTGGACCGCGACAGGGGGTGCAGATACGCAGTATTTT. The variable domain in full, with the rest retrieved from reference TRBV30 and TRBJ2-3, is SQTIHQWPATLVQPVGSPLSLECTVEGTSNPNLYWYRQAAGRGLQLLFYSVGIGQISSEVPQNLSASRPQDRQFILSSKKLLLSDSGFYLCAWTATGGADTQYFGPGTRLTVL.

The chain uses TRBV19 and TRBJ2-1; D call uncertain. V lost 3 bases and J lost 0, with 12 bases in between. Germline-derived CDR1 and CDR2 are LNHDA and SQIVND (reference sequence). CDR3 length: 16 residues. This CDR3 reads CASSILLLSSYNEQFF. The CDR3 region has the DNA TGTGCCAGTAGTATCTTACTACTTAGCTCCTACAATGAGCAGTTCTTC.

V and J are TRBV4-3 and TRBJ2-7; 7 bases match TRBD1. V trimming: 0 bases; J trimming: 0 bases; junction bases outside the gene matches: 11. The CDR3 totals 18 residues. Germline V gene lookup returns CDR1 LGHNA and CDR2 YSLEER. For the CDR3, the DNA is TGCGCCAGCAGCCAAGACCACGGTGGACAGGACATCTCCTACGAGCAGTACTTC. It translates to CASSQDHGGQDISYEQYF.